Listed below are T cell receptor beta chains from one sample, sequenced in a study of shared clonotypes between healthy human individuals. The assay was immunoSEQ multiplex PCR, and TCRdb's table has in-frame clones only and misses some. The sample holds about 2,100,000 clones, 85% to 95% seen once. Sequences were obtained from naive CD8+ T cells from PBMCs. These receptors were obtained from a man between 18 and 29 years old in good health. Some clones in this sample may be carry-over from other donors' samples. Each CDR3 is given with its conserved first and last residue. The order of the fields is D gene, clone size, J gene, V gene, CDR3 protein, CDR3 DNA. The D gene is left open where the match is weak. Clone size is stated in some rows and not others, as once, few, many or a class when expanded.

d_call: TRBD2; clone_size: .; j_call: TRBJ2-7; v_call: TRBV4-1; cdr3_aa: CASSPVAGQLTYEQYF; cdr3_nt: TGCGCCAGCAGCCCCGTAGCGGGCCAATTAACCTACGAGCAGTACTTC
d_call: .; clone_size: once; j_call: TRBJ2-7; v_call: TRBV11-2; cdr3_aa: CASSWRVGDEQYF; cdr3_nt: TGTGCCAGCAGCTGGAGAGTAGGGGACGAGCAGTACTTC
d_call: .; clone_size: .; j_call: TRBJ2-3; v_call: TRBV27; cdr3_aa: CASSLARVADTQYF; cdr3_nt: TGTGCCAGCAGTTTGGCCCGCGTTGCAGATACGCAGTATTTT
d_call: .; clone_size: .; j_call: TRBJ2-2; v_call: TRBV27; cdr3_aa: CASQVSANTGELFF; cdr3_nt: TGTGCCAGTCAGGTTTCGGCGAACACCGGGGAGCTGTTTTTT
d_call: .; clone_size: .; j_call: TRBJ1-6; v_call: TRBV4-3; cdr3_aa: CASSQARQPNSPLHF; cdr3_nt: TGCGCCAGCAGCCAAGCCAGGCAGCCGAATTCACCCCTCCACTTT
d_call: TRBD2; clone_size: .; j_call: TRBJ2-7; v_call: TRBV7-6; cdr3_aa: CASSRTSGSGEQYF; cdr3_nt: TGTGCCAGCAGTCGGACTAGCGGGAGCGGCGAGCAGTACTTC
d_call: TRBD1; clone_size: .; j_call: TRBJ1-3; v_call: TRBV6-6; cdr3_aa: CASRLDRDSGNTIYF; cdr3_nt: TGTGCCAGCAGACTGGACAGGGACTCTGGAAACACCATATATTTT
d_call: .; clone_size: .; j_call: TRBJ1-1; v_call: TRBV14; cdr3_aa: CASSHGGYTEAFF; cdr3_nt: TGTGCCAGCAGCCATGGGGGCTACACTGAAGCTTTCTTT
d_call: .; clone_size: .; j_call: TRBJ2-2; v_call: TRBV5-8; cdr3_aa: CASSHRFGGELFF; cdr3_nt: TGTGCCAGCAGCCACAGATTCGGCGGGGAGCTGTTTTTT
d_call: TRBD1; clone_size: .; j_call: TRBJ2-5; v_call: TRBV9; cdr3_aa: CASSVDGRGQETQYF; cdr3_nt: TGTGCCAGCAGCGTAGACGGCAGGGGGCAAGAGACCCAGTACTTC
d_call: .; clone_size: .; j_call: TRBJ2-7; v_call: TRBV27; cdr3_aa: CASSLDSYEQYF; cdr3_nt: TGTGCCAGCAGTCTGGACTCCTACGAGCAGTACTTC
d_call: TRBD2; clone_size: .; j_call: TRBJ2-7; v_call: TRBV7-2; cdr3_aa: CASSLAGLAVQVEYF; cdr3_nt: TGTGCCAGCAGCTTAGCGGGACTAGCGGTCCAAGTGGAGTACTTC
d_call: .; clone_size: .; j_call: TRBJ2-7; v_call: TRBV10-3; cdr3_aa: CAISESWQGTYEQYF; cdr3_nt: TGTGCCATCAGTGAGTCGTGGCAGGGAACCTACGAGCAGTACTTC
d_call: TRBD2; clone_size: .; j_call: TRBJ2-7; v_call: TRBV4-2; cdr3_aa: CASSPGTSGIKTYEQYF; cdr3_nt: TGTGCCAGCAGCCCCGGGACTAGCGGGATCAAAACCTACGAGCAGTACTTC
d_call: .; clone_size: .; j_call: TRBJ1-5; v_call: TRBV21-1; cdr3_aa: CASSSFGTPYSNQPQHF; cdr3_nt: TGTGCCAGCAGCAGCTTCGGGACACCTTATAGCAATCAGCCCCAGCATTTT
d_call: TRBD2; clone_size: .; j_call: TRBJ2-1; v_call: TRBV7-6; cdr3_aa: CASSFAALAVNNEQFF; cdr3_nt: TGTGCCAGCAGCTTTGCCGCGCTAGCGGTTAACAATGAGCAGTTCTTC
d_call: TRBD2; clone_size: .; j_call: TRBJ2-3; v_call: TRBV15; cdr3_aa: CATSRVGTSGTDTQYF; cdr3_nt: TGTGCCACCAGCAGAGTGGGGACTAGCGGCACAGATACGCAGTATTTT
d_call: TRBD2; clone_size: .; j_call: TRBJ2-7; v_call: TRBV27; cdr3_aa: CASSSSGAYEQYF; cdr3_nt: TGTGCCAGCAGTTCGAGCGGGGCCTACGAGCAGTACTTC
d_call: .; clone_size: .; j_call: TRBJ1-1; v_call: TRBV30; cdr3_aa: CAWSWGLDTEAFF; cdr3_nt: TGTGCCTGGAGTTGGGGGTTGGACACTGAAGCTTTCTTT
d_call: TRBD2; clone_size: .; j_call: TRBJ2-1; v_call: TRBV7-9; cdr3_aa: CASSFSEGRAGEQFF; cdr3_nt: TGTGCCAGCAGCTTTTCAGAGGGGAGGGCCGGGGAGCAGTTCTTC
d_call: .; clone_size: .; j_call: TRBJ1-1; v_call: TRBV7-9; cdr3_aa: CASSAPGQQNTEAFF; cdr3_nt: TGTGCCAGCAGCGCCCCAGGACAGCAGAACACTGAAGCTTTCTTT
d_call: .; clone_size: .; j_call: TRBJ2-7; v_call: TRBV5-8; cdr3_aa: CASTEERPRREQYF; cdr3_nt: TGTGCCAGCACCGAGGAGCGGCCGAGAAGGGAGCAGTACTTC
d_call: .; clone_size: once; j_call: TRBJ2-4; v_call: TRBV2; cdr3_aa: CASSVVILAKNIQYF; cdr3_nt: TGTGCCAGCAGTGTAGTAATCCTAGCCAAAAACATTCAGTACTTC